This is a list of T cell receptor beta chains from one sample in a study of T cells in Graves' hyperthyroidism and ophthalmopathy. TCRdb passed the multiplex PCR reads through MiXCR, listing each CDR3 protein once. The repertoire has about 570,000 distinct CDR3 sequences, approximately 44% of them found once; the top ten carry roughly 20%. The sample taken for sequencing was peripheral blood or thyroid tissue (not recorded which). The receptors were gathered from an adult woman with Graves' disease, either hyperthyroidism or ophthalmopathy (not recorded which). Both conserved end residues are part of each CDR3. D genes are given only for firm matches. Clone size is not always given. Where it is, it says once, few, many or a class for expanded clones.

V gene	J gene	clone size	D gene	CDR3 protein	CDR3 DNA
TRBV7-6	TRBJ1-6	NA	TRBD1	CASSLIQGNSPLHF	TGTGCCAGCAGCTTGATACAGGGGAATTCACCCCTCCACTTT
TRBV14	TRBJ1-1	many	TRBD1	CASSPKPGQVRRTEAFF	TGTGCCAGCAGCCCCAAGCCGGGACAGGTACGGAGAACTGAAGCTTTCTTT
TRBV24-1	TRBJ2-6	NA	TRBD2	CATSDAGRAGANVLTF	TGTGCCACCAGTGACGCAGGGAGGGCTGGGGCCAACGTCCTGACTTTC
TRBV20-1	TRBJ1-5	many	TRBD1	CSASRQGGGNQPQHF	TGCAGTGCTTCGAGACAGGGCGGCGGCAATCAGCCCCAGCATTTT
TRBV20-1	TRBJ1-5	many	TRBD1	CSARVPPSDRNNQPQHF	TGCAGTGCTAGAGTTCCCCCTTCGGACAGGAACAATCAGCCCCAGCATTTT
TRBV12-5	TRBJ1-1	many	NA	CASGPGGPEAFF	TGTGCTAGTGGCCCCGGTGGCCCTGAAGCTTTCTTT
TRBV25-1	TRBJ1-2	NA	TRBD1	CASSETGVGTHGYTF	TGTGCCAGCAGTGAGACAGGGGTGGGTACCCATGGCTACACCTTC
TRBV15	TRBJ2-1	NA	TRBD2	CATSRDPGLAGGYNEQFF	TGTGCCACCAGCAGAGACCCTGGACTAGCGGGCGGGTACAATGAGCAGTTCTTC
TRBV29-1	TRBJ1-1	NA	NA	CSVWDFTALNTEAFF	TGCAGCGTTTGGGACTTTACTGCCCTGAACACTGAAGCTTTCTTT
TRBV11-1	TRBJ2-7	NA	NA	CASTVSQPPAGEQYF	TGTGCCAGCACGGTCAGCCAGCCACCGGCGGGCGAGCAGTACTTC
TRBV28	TRBJ1-2	NA	TRBD1	CASNRGGYGYTF	TGTGCCAGTAACAGGGGAGGCTATGGCTACACCTTC
TRBV9	TRBJ1-2	NA	TRBD1	CASSGTGVDGYTF	TGTGCCAGCAGCGGGACAGGGGTCGATGGCTACACCTTC
TRBV6-5	TRBJ1-4	many	NA	CASRTATTNEKLFF	TGTGCCAGCAGGACAGCCACAACTAATGAAAAACTGTTTTTT
TRBV19	TRBJ2-5	many	NA	CASSIGEGWRPWETQYF	TGTGCCAGTAGTATCGGCGAGGGCTGGAGGCCATGGGAGACCCAGTACTTC
TRBV10-3	TRBJ1-5	NA	NA	CAISGGQPQHF	TGTGCCATCTCCGGGGGTCAGCCCCAGCATTTT
TRBV25-1	TRBJ1-3	many	NA	CASSGRPGAGNTIYF	TGTGCCAGCAGTGGCCGACCGGGGGCTGGAAACACCATATATTTT
TRBV4-2	TRBJ2-2	many	NA	CASSQDGGRGAGELFF	TGTGCCAGCAGCCAAGATGGTGGCAGGGGGGCCGGGGAGCTGTTTTTT
TRBV2	TRBJ2-7	NA	TRBD2	CASSYRTSGYEQYF	TGTGCCAGCAGTTATCGGACTAGCGGCTACGAGCAGTACTTC
TRBV28	TRBJ2-7	many	TRBD2	CASGAGGSQYEQYF	TGTGCCAGCGGGGCCGGGGGGAGCCAGTACGAGCAGTACTTC
TRBV7-2	TRBJ2-5	NA	TRBD2	CASGSCETQYF	TGTGCTAGCGGGAGTTGTGAGACCCAGTACTTC
TRBV30	TRBJ1-1	few	NA	CAWSGFRRQTEAFF	TGTGCCTGGAGTGGCTTTAGGAGACAGACTGAAGCTTTCTTT
TRBV7-2	TRBJ1-5	NA	NA	CASSSDFWETQHF	TGTGCCAGCAGCTCGGACTTTTGGGAGACCCAGCATTTT
TRBV7-2	TRBJ1-1	NA	TRBD1	CASRGGQGGTEAFF	TGTGCCAGCAGAGGAGGACAGGGGGGCACTGAAGCTTTCTTT
TRBV6-5	TRBJ1-2	many	NA	CASSYSQGGYTF	TGTGCCAGCAGTTACTCTCAAGGTGGCTACACCTTC
TRBV4-1	TRBJ1-2	many	TRBD1	CASSHPTGGAYGYTF	TGCGCCAGCAGCCATCCCACAGGGGGCGCCTATGGCTACACCTTC
TRBV24-1	TRBJ1-2	NA	NA	CATSPGGLSNYGYTF	TGTGCCACCTCCCCAGGCGGACTATCTAACTATGGCTACACCTTC
TRBV11-2	TRBJ1-2	NA	TRBD1	CASSSPGQDRTNYGYTF	TGTGCCAGCAGCAGCCCGGGACAGGACAGAACTAACTATGGCTACACCTTC
TRBV2	TRBJ1-6	NA	NA	CASSGHPGGWTLHF	TGTGCCAGCAGTGGCCACCCGGGCGGCTGGACCCTCCACTTT
TRBV11-2	TRBJ1-4	NA	NA	CASSQESGKLFF	TGTGCCAGCAGCCAAGAATCAGGGAAACTGTTTTTT
TRBV6-5	TRBJ2-5	NA	TRBD1	CASSRGQGWETQYF	TGTGCCAGCAGTCGCGGACAGGGGTGGGAGACCCAGTACTTC
TRBV24-1	TRBJ1-5	NA	TRBD1	CATMGTGGGPQHF	TGTGCCACCATGGGCACAGGGGGAGGGCCCCAGCATTTT
TRBV15	TRBJ2-2	NA	NA	CATSTEGNTGELFF	TGTGCCACCAGCACGGAAGGGAACACCGGGGAGCTGTTTTTT
TRBV4-3	TRBJ2-7	NA	TRBD1	CASSQGTGQGTYEQYF	TGCGCCAGCAGCCAGGGGACAGGACAGGGAACCTACGAGCAGTACTTC
TRBV27	TRBJ1-1	NA	NA	CASSLISPSQYDTEAFF	TGTGCCAGCAGTTTAATAAGTCCTAGCCAATATGACACTGAAGCTTTCTTT
TRBV12-3/TRBV12-4	TRBJ1-5	many	NA	CASSYGGSDQPQHF	TGTGCCAGCAGTTATGGGGGCAGCGATCAGCCCCAGCATTTT
TRBV10-1	TRBJ2-3	NA	NA	CASRDRQDTQYF	TGCGCCAGCAGGGACAGACAAGATACGCAGTATTTT